The entry below gives a single T cell receptor (beta chain) sequence along with its context. Antigen specificity is unknown. Germline loops: CDR1 MNHNS, CDR2 SASEGT. The V end lost 7 bases, the J end lost 3 bases, and 10 bases lay between the germline ends. The CDR3 extends over 13 amino acids. Amplification targeted TCR beta CDR3 regions from RNA transcripts. The TCR CDR3 was amplified in a first-round RT-PCR using the HTBI primer set. MiXCR, run by TCRdb on the multiplex PCR reads, gives a single entry per CDR3 protein. The sample has about 640,000 distinct CDR3 sequences, roughly 20% seen once. This entry is derived from a study of T cells in Graves' hyperthyroidism and ophthalmopathy. General study results and limits: Expanded thyroid clonotypes (above 0.001) were mostly also found in blood. Separating ophthalmopathy from stable hyperthyroidism was achieved by a 13 V-J model.

The sequence came from a man aged 25-45 years with Graves' ophthalmopathy. The source material was blood. This chain links TRBV6-1 with TRBJ1-5; D is ambiguous. Written as DNA, the CDR3 is TGTGCCAGCAACCCCCGGGACAATCAGCCCCAGCATTTT. Translating gives CASNPRDNQPQHF.